Sequencing of this TCR beta chain was carried out in a study of T cells of healthy individuals (dated by TCRdb to about 2018). The CDR3 numbers 14 residues from cysteine through phenylalanine. The CDR3 DNA has 42 bases and is translated from base 1. In the germline V gene, CDR1 corresponds to SGHNT and CDR2 to YENEEA. Cut back by 1 base and 6 bases, the V and J ends lie 10 bases apart. Libraries were prepared through 5' RACE. Instrument on record: Illumina MiSeq. The public reads were run again by TCRdb, first through fastp at Q25 and then through MiXCR, and only productive beta chains were kept. CDR3 protein sequences are deduplicated, and each keeps its most common genes and DNA. The sample yields around 40,000 distinct CDR3 sequences; about 4.2% were counted once. 9.2% of the sample is in the top ten clones. This clonotype was found many times. The target of this receptor is not known. Nothing much larger sits one base from this clone, and base qualities are not available.

The rearranged segments are TRBV11-3 and TRBJ2-1; tentative D gene TRBD2, with 6 bases matching. The clonotype comes from a human donor in good health. At the DNA level, the sequence is TGTGCCAGCAGCTTAGTTGCGGGATCCAATGAGCAGTTCTTC. Translated, this is CASSLVAGSNEQFF.